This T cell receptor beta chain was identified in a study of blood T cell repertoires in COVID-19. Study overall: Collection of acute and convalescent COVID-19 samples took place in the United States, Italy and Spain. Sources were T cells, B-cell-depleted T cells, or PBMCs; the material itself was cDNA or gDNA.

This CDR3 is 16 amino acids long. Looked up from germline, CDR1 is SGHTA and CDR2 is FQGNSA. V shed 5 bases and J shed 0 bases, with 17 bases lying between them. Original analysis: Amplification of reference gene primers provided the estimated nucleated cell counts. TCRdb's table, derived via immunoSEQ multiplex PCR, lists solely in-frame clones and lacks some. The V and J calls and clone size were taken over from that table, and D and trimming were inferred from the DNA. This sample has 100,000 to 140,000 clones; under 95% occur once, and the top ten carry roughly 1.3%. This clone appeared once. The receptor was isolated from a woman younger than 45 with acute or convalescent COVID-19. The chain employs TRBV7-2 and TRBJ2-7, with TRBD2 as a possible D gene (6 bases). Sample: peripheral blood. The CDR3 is CASSQILSGISYEQYF. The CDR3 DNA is TGTGCCAGCAGCCAAATCCTTAGCGGAATCTCCTACGAGCAGTACTTC.